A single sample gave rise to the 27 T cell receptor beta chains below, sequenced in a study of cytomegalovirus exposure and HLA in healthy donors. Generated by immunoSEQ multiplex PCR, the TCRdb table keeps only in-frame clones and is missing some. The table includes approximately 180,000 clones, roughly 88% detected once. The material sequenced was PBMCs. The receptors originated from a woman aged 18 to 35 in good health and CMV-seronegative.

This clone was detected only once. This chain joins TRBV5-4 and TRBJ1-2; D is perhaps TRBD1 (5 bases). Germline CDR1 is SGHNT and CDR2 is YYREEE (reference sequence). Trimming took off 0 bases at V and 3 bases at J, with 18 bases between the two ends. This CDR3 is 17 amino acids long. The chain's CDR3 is CASSLGVPAGNYYGYTF. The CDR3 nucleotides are TGTGCCAGCAGCTTGGGCGTGCCCGCAGGGAATTACTATGGCTACACCTTC.

In DNA form, the CDR3 reads TGTGCCAGCAGCTTTAGCGGGCACAACCTCGGAGTCGCCCAGTACTTC. Protein product: CASSFSGHNLGVAQYF. The chain employs TRBV7-6 and TRBJ2-5; 7 bases agree with TRBD2. CDR1 and CDR2 from the germline V gene are SGHVS and FNYEAQ. The CDR3 sequence is 16 residues long. V shed 3 bases and J 9 bases; nucleotides not matched to a gene: 16.

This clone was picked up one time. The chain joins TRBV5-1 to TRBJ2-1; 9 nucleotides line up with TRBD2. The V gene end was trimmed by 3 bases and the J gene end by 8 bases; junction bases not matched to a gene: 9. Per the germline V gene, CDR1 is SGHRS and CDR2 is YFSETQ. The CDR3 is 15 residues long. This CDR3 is CASSSRRGGADEQFF. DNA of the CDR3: TGCGCCAGCAGCTCCAGGCGGGGGGGCGCGGATGAGCAGTTCTTC.

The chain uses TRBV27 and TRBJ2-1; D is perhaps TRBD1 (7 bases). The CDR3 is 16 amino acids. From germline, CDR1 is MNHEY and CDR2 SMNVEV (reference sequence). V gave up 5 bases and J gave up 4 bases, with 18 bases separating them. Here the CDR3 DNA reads TGTGCCAGCAGTGTCTCCTACAGGGGAGGTTACAATGAGCAGTTCTTC. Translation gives CASSVSYRGGYNEQFF.

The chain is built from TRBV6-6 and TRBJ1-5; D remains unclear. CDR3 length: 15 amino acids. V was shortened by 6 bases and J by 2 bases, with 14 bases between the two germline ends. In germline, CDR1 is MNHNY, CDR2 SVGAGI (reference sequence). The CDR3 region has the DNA TGTGCCAGCAGGTCCGTAGAGTTTCGCAATCAGCCCCAGCATTTT. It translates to CASRSVEFRNQPQHF.

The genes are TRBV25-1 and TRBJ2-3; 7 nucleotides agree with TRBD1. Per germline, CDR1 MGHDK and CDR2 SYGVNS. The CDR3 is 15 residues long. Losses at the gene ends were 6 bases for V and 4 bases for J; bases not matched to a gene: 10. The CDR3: CASRPPGQTADTQYF. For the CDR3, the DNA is TGTGCCAGCAGACCTCCGGGACAGACTGCAGATACGCAGTATTTT.

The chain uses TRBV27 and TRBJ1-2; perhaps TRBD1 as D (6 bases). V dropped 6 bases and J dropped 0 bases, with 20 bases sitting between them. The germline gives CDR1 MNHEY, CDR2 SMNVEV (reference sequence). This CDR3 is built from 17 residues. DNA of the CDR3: TGTGCCAGCAGAGACCGGGGGGGGCTCGCTCCTAACTATGGCTACACCTTC. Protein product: CASRDRGGLAPNYGYTF.

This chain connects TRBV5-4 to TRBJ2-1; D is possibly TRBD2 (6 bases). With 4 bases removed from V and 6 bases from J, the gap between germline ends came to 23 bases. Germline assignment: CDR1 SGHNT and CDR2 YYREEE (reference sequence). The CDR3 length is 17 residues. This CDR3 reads CASSLIAGTGSGNEQFF. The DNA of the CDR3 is TGTGCCAGCAGCCTCATAGCCGGGACTGGTAGTGGCAATGAGCAGTTCTTC.

CDR3 DNA: TGTGCTAGTGGTTTAGAGGATGGGGAGCTGTTTTTT. Translated, it gives CASGLEDGELFF. V is TRBV12-5 and J is TRBJ2-2; no clear D. V was shortened by 3 bases and J by 8 bases, with 7 bases between the two germline ends. CDR1 and CDR2 (germline): LGHNT, FRNRAP. The CDR3 sequence is 12 residues long.

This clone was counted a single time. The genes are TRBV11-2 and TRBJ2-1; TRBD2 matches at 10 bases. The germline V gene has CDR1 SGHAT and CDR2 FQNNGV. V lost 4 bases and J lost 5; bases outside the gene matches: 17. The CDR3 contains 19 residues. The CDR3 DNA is TGTGCCAGCAGCTCTCGATTCCCCGGCGTAGCGGGAGGCCACAATGAGCAGTTCTTC. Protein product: CASSSRFPGVAGGHNEQFF.

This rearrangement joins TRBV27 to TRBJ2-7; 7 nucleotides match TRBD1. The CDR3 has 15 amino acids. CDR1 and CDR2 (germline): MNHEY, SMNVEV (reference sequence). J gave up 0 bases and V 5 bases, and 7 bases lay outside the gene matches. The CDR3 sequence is CASSPLAGGSYEQYF. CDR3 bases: TGTGCCAGCAGTCCATTGGCAGGGGGCTCCTACGAGCAGTACTTC.

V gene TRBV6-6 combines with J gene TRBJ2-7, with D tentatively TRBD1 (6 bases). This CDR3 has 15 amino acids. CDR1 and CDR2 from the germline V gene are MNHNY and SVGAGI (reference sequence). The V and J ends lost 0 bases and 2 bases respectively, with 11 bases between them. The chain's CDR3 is CASSYSTGTPYEQYF. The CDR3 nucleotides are TGTGCCAGCAGTTACTCGACCGGGACACCCTACGAGCAGTACTTC.

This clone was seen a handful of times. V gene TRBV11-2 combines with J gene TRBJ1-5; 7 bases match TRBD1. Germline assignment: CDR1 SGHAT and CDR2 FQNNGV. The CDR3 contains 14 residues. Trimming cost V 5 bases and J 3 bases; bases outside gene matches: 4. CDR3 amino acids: CASSLDRYNQPQHF. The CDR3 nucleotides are TGTGCCAGCAGCCTGGACAGGTACAATCAGCCCCAGCATTTT.

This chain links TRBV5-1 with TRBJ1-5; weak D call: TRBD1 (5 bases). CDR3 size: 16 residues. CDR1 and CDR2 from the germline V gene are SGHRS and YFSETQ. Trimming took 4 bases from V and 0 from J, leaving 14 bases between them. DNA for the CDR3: TGCGCCAGCAGCCCGGGGGGTGCCTATAGCAATCAGCCCCAGCATTTT. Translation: CASSPGGAYSNQPQHF.

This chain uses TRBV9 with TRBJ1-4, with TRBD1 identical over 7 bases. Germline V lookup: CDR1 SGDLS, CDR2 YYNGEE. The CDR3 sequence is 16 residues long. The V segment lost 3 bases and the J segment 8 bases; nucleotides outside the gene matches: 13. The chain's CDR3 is CASSERTTGIGEKLFF. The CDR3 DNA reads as TGTGCCAGCAGCGAACGGACGACAGGGATAGGGGAAAAACTGTTTTTT.

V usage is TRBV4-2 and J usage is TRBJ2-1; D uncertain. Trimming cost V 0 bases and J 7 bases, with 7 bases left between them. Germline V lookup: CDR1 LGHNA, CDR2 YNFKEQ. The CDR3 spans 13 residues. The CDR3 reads CASSQDLVNEQFF. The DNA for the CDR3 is TGTGCCAGCAGCCAAGATTTAGTGAATGAGCAGTTCTTC.

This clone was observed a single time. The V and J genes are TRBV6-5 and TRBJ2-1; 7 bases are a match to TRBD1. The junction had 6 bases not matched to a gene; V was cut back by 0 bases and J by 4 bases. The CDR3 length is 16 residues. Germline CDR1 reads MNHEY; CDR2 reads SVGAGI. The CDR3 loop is CASSYSYGQEYNEQFF. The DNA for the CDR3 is TGTGCCAGCAGTTACTCTTACGGACAGGAGTACAATGAGCAGTTCTTC.

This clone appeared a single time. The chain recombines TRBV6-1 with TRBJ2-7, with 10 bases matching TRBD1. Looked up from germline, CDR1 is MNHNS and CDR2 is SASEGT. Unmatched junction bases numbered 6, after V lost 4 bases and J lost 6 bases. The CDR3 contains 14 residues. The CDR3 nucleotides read TGTGCCAGCAGTGGGGGGACAGGGGAGGGCGAGCAGTACTTC. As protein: CASSGGTGEGEQYF.

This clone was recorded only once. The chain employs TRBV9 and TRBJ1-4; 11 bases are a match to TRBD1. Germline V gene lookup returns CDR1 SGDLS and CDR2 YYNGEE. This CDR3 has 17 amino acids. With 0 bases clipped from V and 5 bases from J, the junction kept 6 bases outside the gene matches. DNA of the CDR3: TGTGCCAGCAGCGTAGCTCCCGGGGACAGGGGGAATGAAAAACTGTTTTTT. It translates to CASSVAPGDRGNEKLFF.

The CDR3 bases are TGCGCCAGCAGCTTGCTTTCGGGGACAGGGGCTGATGAGCAGTTCTTC. Amino acids: CASSLLSGTGADEQFF. The V call is TRBV5-1, the J call TRBJ2-1; 10 bases match TRBD1. Germline CDR1 is SGHRS and CDR2 is YFSETQ. With 1 base clipped from V and 8 bases from J, the junction kept 9 bases outside the gene matches. The CDR3 has 16 residues.

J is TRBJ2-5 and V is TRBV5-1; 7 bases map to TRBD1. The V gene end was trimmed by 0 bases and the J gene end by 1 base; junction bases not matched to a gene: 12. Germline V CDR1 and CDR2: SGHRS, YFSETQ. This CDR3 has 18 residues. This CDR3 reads CASSLGTGYTSTQETQYF. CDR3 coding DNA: TGCGCCAGCAGCTTGGGGACAGGATATACTAGTACCCAAGAGACCCAGTACTTC.

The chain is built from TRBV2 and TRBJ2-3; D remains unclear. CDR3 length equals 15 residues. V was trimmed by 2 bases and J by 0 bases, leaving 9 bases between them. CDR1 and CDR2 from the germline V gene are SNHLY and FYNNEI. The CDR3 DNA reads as TGTGCCAGCAGTGAATCTGGGCTAAGCACAGATACGCAGTATTTT. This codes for CASSESGLSTDTQYF.

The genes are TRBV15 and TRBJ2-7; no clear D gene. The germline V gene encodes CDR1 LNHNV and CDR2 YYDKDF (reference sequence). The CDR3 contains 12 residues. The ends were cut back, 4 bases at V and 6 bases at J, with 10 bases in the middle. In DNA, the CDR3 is TGTGCCACCAGCATTGCATCCGGCGAGCAGTACTTC. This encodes CATSIASGEQYF. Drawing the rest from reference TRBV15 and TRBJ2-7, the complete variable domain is DAMVIQNPRYQVTQFGKPVTLSCSQTLNHNVMYWYQQKSSQAPKLLFHYYDKDFNNEADTPDNFQSRRPNTSFCFLDIRSPGLGDTAMYLCATSIASGEQYFGPGTRLTVT.

The CDR3 loop is CAWSVFPGLLNTEAFF. The CDR3 nucleotides are TGTGCCTGGAGTGTATTCCCCGGACTGTTGAACACTGAAGCTTTCTTT. The J gene is TRBJ1-1, the V gene TRBV30; D ambiguous. The CDR3 totals 16 residues. The ends were cut back, 0 bases at V and 0 bases at J, with 14 bases in the middle. Looked up from germline, CDR1 is GTSNPN and CDR2 is SVGIG (reference sequence).

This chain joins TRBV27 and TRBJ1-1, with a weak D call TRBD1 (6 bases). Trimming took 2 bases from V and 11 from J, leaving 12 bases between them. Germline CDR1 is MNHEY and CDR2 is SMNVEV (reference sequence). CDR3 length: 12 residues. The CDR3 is CASSLQGPGAFF. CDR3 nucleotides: TGTGCCAGCAGTTTACAGGGGCCGGGGGCTTTCTTT.

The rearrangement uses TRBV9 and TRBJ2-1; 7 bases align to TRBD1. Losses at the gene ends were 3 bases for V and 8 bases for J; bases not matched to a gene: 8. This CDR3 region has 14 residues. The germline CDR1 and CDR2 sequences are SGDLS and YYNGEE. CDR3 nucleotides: TGTGCCAGCAGCGAACAGGGGTTCGGCGATGAGCAGTTCTTC. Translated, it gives CASSEQGFGDEQFF.

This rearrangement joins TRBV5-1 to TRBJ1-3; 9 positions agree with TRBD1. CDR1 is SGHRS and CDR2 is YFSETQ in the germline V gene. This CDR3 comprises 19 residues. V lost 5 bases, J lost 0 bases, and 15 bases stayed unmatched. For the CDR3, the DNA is TGCGCCAGCAGGGAGAGGACAGGGGAACCCTCTTACTCTGGAAACACCATATATTTT. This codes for CASRERTGEPSYSGNTIYF.